The T cell receptor beta chain described here comes from a study of blood T cell repertoires in COVID-19. Germline V gene lookup returns CDR1 LGHDT and CDR2 YNNKEL (reference sequence). CDR3 length: 16 residues. Trimming took 1 base from V and 6 from J; bases not matched to a gene: 6. In the study's own analysis: Estimated nucleated cell counts came from reference gene primer amplification. Here immunoSEQ multiplex PCR was the method, and the copy in TCRdb shows in-frame clones only, minus some. The V and J calls and the clone size are those of that table, but D and trimming were determined from the DNA. This sample has about 120,000 clones, with approximately 83% found just once.

This chain uses TRBV3-1 (or the pseudogene TRBV3-2) with TRBJ2-2; 9 nucleotides agree with TRBD2. This sequence was found in an elderly man with acute or convalescent COVID-19. The sequencing sample was made of peripheral blood. CDR3 in amino acids: CASSQAGERGAGELFF. CDR3 in DNA: TGTGCCAGCAGCCAAGCGGGGGAGCGGGGGGCCGGGGAGCTGTTTTTT.